The 2 T cell receptor beta chains below were found in one sample sequenced in a study of identical twins. One entry per CDR3 protein, called by TCRdb with MiXCR from the 5' RACE reads. Seen here are approximately 500,000 distinct CDR3 sequences, approximately 24% observed once, and the top ten hold about 2.7%. The sample was also linked to a second study, of T cells expressing NK-cell markers.

Sequencing used CD4+ T cells sorted from blood. The receptor set was obtained from a woman in her late teens or twenties in good health.

V is TRBV5-1 and J is TRBJ2-7, with 8 bases aligning to TRBD2. Looked up from germline, CDR1 is SGHRS and CDR2 is YFSETQ. The CDR3 runs to 19 residues. V was pared by 0 bases and J by 3 bases, with 17 bases of the junction left unmatched. For the CDR3, the DNA is TGCGCCAGCAGCTTGGCCGGTCCTGTTCCGGGAGGGTCACGCTACGAGCAGTACTTC. Translated: CASSLAGPVPGGSRYEQYF. The full variable domain, its missing parts supplied by reference TRBV5-1 and TRBJ2-7, is KAGVTQTPRYLIKTRGQQVTLSCSPISGHRSVSWYQQTPGQGLQFLFEYFSETQRNKGNFPGRFSGRQFSNSRSEMNVSTLELGDSALYLCASSLAGPVPGGSRYEQYFGPGTRLTVT.

This chain uses TRBV3-1 with TRBJ2-7, with D unclear. V dropped 3 bases and J dropped 12 bases, with 12 bases sitting between them. The CDR3 sequence is 11 residues long. CDR1 and CDR2 (germline): LGHDT, YNNKEL (reference sequence). The CDR3 region has the DNA TGTGCCAGCAGCCATGGAACAGTGGGGTACTTC. This gives the protein CASSHGTVGYF.